What follows are 11 T cell receptor beta chains derived from one specimen sequenced in a study of graft-versus-host responses after intestinal transplantation. Generated by immunoSEQ multiplex PCR, the TCRdb table keeps only in-frame clones and is missing some. The data show some 110,000 clones, approximately 93% seen once. For these TCRs, the target antigens are not known. Sequencing was performed on unstimulated CD8+ T cells sorted from spleen or lymph node cells, taken before transplant. The receptors were gathered from a human donor who was the organ donor for an intestinal transplant.

The chain carries TRBV6-5 and TRBJ2-6; D call uncertain. Between the trimmed V and J ends, which lost 4 bases and 0 bases, there was a span of 7 bases. Germline-derived CDR1 and CDR2 are MNHEY and SVGAGI. CDR3 size: 15 residues. The chain's CDR3 is CASSLAASGANVLTF. CDR3 in DNA: TGTGCCAGCAGTTTGGCCGCCTCTGGGGCCAACGTCCTGACTTTC.

The chain links TRBV7-9 to TRBJ1-1; 7 nucleotides match TRBD1. Germline V lookup: CDR1 SEHNR, CDR2 FQNEAQ (reference sequence). The length of the CDR3 is 14 residues. V lost 5 bases, J lost 7 bases, and 10 bases stayed unmatched. CDR3 residues: CASSHIDRADEAFF. DNA of the CDR3: TGTGCCAGCAGCCATATTGACAGGGCGGATGAAGCTTTCTTT.

Comments on this clone: Other DNA variants within this sample encode the same CDR3. CDR3 in amino acids: CASSLTGGYEQYF. The DNA for the CDR3 is TGTGCCAGCAGTTTGACAGGGGGCTACGAGCAGTACTTC. The chain uses TRBV27 and TRBJ2-7; 9 bases line up with TRBD1. V shed 3 bases and J 3 bases; nucleotides not matched to a gene: 0. CDR1 and CDR2 from the germline V gene are MNHEY and SMNVEV (reference sequence). This CDR3 spans 13 amino acids.

The chain recombines TRBV28 with TRBJ2-3, with D hard to call. Trimming cost V 1 base and J 0 bases, with 8 bases left between them. The CDR3 has 15 amino acids. Looked up from germline, CDR1 is MDHEN and CDR2 is SYDVKM. The DNA for the CDR3 is TGTGCCAGCAGTTTATCCCCCGACAGCACAGATACGCAGTATTTT. Protein product: CASSLSPDSTDTQYF.

The rearrangement links TRBV14 to TRBJ2-3; TRBD2 might be the D (5 bases). This CDR3 has 17 amino acids. V dropped 1 base and J dropped 1 base, with 15 bases sitting between them. CDR1 and CDR2 from the germline V gene are SGHDN and FVKESK. CDR3 residues: CASSQGVRVTRTDTQYF. CDR3 nucleotide sequence: TGTGCCAGCAGCCAAGGCGTGCGGGTGACTCGCACAGATACGCAGTATTTT.

The chain uses TRBV5-1 and TRBJ2-1; D is possibly TRBD2 (5 bases). V lost 1 base to trimming and J lost 8 bases, with 19 bases between them. The CDR3 has 16 amino acids. Germline lookup yields CDR1 SGHRS and CDR2 YFSETQ. In nucleotides, the CDR3 is TGCGCCAGCAGCTTGAAGTATACGGCTAGCTGGGATGAGCAGTTCTTC. Amino acid sequence: CASSLKYTASWDEQFF.

The chain couples TRBV6-5 to TRBJ2-1, with D perhaps assigned TRBD1 or TRBD2 (6 bases each). Germline CDR1 is MNHEY and CDR2 is SVGAGI. This CDR3 is 14 amino acids long. V was shortened by 2 bases and J by 7 bases, with 12 bases between the two germline ends. CDR3 amino acids: CASSYVGGGNEQFF. The DNA of the CDR3 is TGTGCCAGCAGTTACGTAGGAGGGGGGAATGAGCAGTTCTTC.

This chain joins TRBV10-3 and TRBJ2-1, with TRBD1 as a possible D gene (6 bases). Trimming pared 6 bases from V and 2 bases from J, leaving 14 bases between. The CDR3 spans 15 residues. The germline gives CDR1 ENHRY, CDR2 SYGVKD. The CDR3 region has the DNA TGTGCCATCAGAGGAATGGGGGCCCCCTACAATGAGCAGTTCTTC. Amino acid sequence: CAIRGMGAPYNEQFF.

This clone was recorded once. Here the CDR3 reads CASSPAAAGDGYTF. DNA of the CDR3: TGTGCCAGCAGCCCAGCCGCGGCAGGGGATGGCTACACCTTC. This sequence joins TRBV7-9 and TRBJ1-2; the D gene is possibly TRBD1 (6 bases). Between the trimmed V and J ends, which lost 5 bases and 6 bases, there was a span of 16 bases. This CDR3 has 14 residues. Germline V gene data show CDR1 as SEHNR and CDR2 as FQNEAQ (reference sequence).

The chain uses TRBV7-9 and TRBJ1-1; D is uncertain. V lost 4 bases, J lost 7 bases, and 10 bases lay in between. Germline values: CDR1 SEHNR, CDR2 FQNEAQ (reference sequence). The CDR3 runs 12 residues. The CDR3 spells CASSSGRIEAFF. The CDR3 DNA is TGTGCCAGCAGCTCCGGACGGATTGAAGCTTTCTTT.

V gene TRBV10-1 combines with J gene TRBJ2-7, with TRBD1 matching 7 bases. The germline CDR1 and CDR2 sequences are WNHNN and SYGVQD (reference sequence). The CDR3 is 17 residues long. With 0 bases clipped from V and 0 bases from J, the junction kept 8 bases outside the gene matches. The CDR3 coding sequence is TGCGCCAGCAGTGAGTCTAGGACAGGAGACACCTCCTACGAGCAGTACTTC. Its translation: CASSESRTGDTSYEQYF.